Given below is one T cell receptor (beta chain) in context. This clonotype was recorded a few times. Its antigen specificity is not known. It has no much larger one-base neighbor in the sample; base qualities were not kept. Six healthy women forming three monozygous twin pairs were used as donors. All three twin pairs had been raised together and were thought likely to have encountered the same vaccines and infectious agents. TCR cDNA libraries were prepared from RNA that was isolated from peripheral blood mononuclear cells. These data come from a study of identical twins' blood T cells (dated by TCRdb to between 2011 and 2013). The study in broad terms: The 12 libraries, six for the alpha chain and six for the beta chain, yielded about 48 million Illumina reads in total. TCR alpha and beta chain repertoires of three pairs of monozygous twins were compared using next-generation sequencing to assess genetic influence on repertoire formation.

The CDR3 goes from the cysteine to the phenylalanine over 13 residues. Just the 39-base CDR3 DNA is kept, in frame starting at base 1. Relative to germline, V is 6 bases shorter and J is 4 bases shorter, with 15 bases between their ends. CDR1 DFQATT and CDR2 SNEGSKA were looked up in the germline V gene (reference sequence). The study at large found these results: The study stated that the proposed role of the TCRalpha J segment in MHC recognition during thymic selection needs to be validated by independent studies. How many CDR3 clonotypes two donors shared depended mainly on the product of their cloneset sizes, and the twins did not clearly stray from this trend. Twin pairs were reported to be markedly more alike in V gene usage than unrelated donors were, even when looking at non-selected out-of-frame TCRbeta clonotypes. Environmental influences could not be excluded as an explanation for twin similarity, since twins were reared together. Among the most abundant TCRbeta clonotypes, every donor shared more CDR3 sequences with her own twin than with unrelated donors.

Library method: 5' RACE. Sequencer: Illumina Genome Analyzer IIx. To prepare the RNA-based TCR cDNA libraries, a previously described protocol was followed, with several modifications. To prevent cross-contamination, barcodes specific to each sample were added to both ends of every TCR cDNA library during cDNA synthesis and amplification. As for how the authors treated the data: Between about 100,000 and nearly 550,000 clonotypes were identified per individual, with roughly 2.2 to 3.6 million CDR3-containing reads per library. After reads with improper barcode index combinations were thrown out, a cloneset for each library was built using the MiTCR software. While assembling CDR3 clonotypes, MiTCR filtered or rescued low-quality reads and corrected PCR and sequencing errors. Artificial out-of-frame clonotypes were mapped to in-frame sequences, with one indel allowed in the CDR3, and then removed. V and J gene usage similarity between donors was measured as Jensen-Shannon divergence divided by mean entropy. The raw public data were reprocessed by TCRdb itself: fastp quality trimming at Q25, MiXCR clonotype calling, in-frame beta chains only. CDR3 protein sequences are deduplicated, and each keeps its most common genes and DNA. The V and J calls were determined by TCRdb, not by the authors. The sample table shows fewer than 450,000 distinct CDR3 sequences, and roughly 28% are seen once. The top ten clones comprise 6.1% of the sample.

Rearrangement joined TRBV20-1 to TRBJ2-5, and TRBD1 may be the D gene, going by 6 matching bases. The receptor was isolated from a woman aged 18-55 years in good health. The sample taken for sequencing was PBMCs. The DNA sequence is given as TGCAGTGCCGACTTATCAGGGGTAGAGACCCAGTACTTC. This translates into CSADLSGVETQYF.